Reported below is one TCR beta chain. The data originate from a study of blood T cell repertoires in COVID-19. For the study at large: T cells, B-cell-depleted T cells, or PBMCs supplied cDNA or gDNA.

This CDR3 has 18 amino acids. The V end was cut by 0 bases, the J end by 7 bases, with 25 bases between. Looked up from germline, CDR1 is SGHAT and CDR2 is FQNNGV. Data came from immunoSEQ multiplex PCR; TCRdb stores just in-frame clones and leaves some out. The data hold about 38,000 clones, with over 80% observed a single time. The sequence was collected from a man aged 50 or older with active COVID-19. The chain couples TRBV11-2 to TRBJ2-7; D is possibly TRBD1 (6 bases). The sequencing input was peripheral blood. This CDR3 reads CASSLEPQGWGPTGEQYF. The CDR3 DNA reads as TGTGCCAGCAGCTTAGAACCACAGGGATGGGGGCCTACGGGTGAGCAGTACTTC.